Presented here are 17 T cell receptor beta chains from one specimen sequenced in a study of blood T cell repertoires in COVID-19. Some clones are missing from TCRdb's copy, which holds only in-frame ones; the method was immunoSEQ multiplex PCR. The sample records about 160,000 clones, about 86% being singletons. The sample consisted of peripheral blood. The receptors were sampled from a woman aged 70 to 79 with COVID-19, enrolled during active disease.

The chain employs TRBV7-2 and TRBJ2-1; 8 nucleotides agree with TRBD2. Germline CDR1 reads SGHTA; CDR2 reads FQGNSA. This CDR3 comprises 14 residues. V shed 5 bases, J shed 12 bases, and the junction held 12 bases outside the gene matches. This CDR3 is CASSPRGGTRGQFF. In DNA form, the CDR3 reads TGTGCCAGCAGCCCCCGGGGAGGGACTAGGGGGCAGTTCTTC.

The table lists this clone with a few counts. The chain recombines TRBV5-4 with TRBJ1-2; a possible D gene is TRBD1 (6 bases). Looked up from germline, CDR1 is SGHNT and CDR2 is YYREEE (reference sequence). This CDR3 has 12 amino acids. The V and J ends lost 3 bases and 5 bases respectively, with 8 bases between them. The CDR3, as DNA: TGTGCCAGCAGCTCCAGGGGTTATGGCTACACCTTC. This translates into CASSSRGYGYTF.

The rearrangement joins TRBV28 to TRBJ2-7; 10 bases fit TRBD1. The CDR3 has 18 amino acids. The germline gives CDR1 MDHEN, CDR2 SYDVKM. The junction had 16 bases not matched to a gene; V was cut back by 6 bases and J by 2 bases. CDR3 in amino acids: CASRTLGGGQGIPYEQYF. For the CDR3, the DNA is TGTGCCAGCAGGACCCTTGGGGGGGGACAGGGGATACCCTACGAGCAGTACTTC.

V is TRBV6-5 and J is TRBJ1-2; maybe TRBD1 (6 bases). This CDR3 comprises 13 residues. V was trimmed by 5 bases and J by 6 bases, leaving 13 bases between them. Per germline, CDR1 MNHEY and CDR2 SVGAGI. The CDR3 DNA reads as TGTGCCAGCAGTCTTGACAGGTTACATGGCTACACCTTC. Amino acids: CASSLDRLHGYTF.

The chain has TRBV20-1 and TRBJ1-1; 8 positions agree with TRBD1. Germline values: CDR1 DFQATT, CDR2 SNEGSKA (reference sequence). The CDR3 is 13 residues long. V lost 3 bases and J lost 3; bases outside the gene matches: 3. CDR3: CSASVGQDTEAFF. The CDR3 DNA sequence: TGCAGTGCTAGTGTGGGACAGGACACTGAAGCTTTCTTT.

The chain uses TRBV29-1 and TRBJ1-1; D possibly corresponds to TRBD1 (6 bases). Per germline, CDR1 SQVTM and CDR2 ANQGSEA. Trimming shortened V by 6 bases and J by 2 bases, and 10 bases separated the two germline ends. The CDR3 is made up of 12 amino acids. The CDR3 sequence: CSVYRENTEAFF. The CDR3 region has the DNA TGCAGCGTATACAGGGAAAACACTGAAGCTTTCTTT. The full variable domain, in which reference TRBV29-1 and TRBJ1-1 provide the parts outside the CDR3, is SAVISQKPSRDICQRGTSLTIQCQVDSQVTMMFWYRQQPGQSLTLIATANQGSEATYESGFVIDKFPISRPNLTFSTLTVSNMSPEDSSIYLCSVYRENTEAFFGQGTRLTVV.

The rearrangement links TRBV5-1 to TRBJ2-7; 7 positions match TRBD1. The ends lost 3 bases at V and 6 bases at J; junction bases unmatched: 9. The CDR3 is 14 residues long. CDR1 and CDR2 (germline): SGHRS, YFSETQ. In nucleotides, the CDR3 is TGCGCCAGCAGCTCGGTAACAGGGGCGGTCGAGCAGTACTTC. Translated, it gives CASSSVTGAVEQYF.

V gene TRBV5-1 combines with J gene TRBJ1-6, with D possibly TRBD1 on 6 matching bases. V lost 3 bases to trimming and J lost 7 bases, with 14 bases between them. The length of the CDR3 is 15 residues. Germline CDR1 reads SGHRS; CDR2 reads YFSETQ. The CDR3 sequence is CASSSLPGANSPLHF. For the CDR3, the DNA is TGCGCCAGCAGCTCGCTGCCAGGGGCAAATTCACCCCTCCACTTT.

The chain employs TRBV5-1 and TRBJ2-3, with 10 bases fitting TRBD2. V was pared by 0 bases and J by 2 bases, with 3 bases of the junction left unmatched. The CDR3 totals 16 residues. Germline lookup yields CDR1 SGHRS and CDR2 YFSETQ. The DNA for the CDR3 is TGCGCCAGCAGCTTGGAAGCGGGGGGGACCACAGATACGCAGTATTTT. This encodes CASSLEAGGTTDTQYF.

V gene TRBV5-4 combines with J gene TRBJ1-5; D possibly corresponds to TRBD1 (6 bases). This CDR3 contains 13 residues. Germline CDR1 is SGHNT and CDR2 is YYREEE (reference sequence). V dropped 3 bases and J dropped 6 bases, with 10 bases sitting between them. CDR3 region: CASSSGGAQPQHF. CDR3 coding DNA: TGTGCCAGCAGCTCTGGGGGGGCTCAGCCCCAGCATTTT. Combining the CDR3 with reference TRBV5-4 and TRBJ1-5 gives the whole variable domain ETGVTQSPTHLIKTRGQQVTLRCSSQSGHNTVSWYQQALGQGPQFIFQYYREEENGRGNFPPRFSGLQFPNYSSELNVNALELDDSALYLCASSSGGAQPQHFGDGTRLSIL.

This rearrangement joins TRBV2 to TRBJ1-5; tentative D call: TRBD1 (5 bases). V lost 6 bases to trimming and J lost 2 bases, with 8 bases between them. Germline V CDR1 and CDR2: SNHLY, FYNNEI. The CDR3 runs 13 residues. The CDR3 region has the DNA TGTGCCAGCAGGGGCAGGGGCAATCAGCCCCAGCATTTT. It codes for CASRGRGNQPQHF. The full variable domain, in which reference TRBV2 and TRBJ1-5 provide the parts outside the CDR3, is EPEVTQTPSHQVTQMGQEVILRCVPISNHLYFYWYRQILGQKVEFLVSFYNNEISEKSEIFDDQFSVERPDGSNFTLKIRSTKLEDSAMYFCASRGRGNQPQHFGDGTRLSIL.

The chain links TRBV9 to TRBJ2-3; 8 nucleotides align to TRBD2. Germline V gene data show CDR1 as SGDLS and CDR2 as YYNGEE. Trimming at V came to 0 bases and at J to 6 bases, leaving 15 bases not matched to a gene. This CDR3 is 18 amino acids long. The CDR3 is CASSVALASGGKMDTQYF. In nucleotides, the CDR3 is TGTGCCAGCAGCGTAGCTCTGGCGTCGGGGGGGAAAATGGATACGCAGTATTTT. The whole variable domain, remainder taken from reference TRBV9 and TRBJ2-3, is DSGVTQTPKHLITATGQRVTLRCSPRSGDLSVYWYQQSLDQGLQFLIQYYNGEERAKGNILERFSAQQFPDLHSELNLSSLELGDSALYFCASSVALASGGKMDTQYFGPGTRLTVL.

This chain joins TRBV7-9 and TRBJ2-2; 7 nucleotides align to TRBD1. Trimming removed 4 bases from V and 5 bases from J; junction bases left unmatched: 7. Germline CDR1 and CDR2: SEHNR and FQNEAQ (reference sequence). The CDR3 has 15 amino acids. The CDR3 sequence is CASSYSGQPTGELFF. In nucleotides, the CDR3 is TGTGCCAGCAGCTACTCGGGACAGCCTACCGGGGAGCTGTTTTTT.

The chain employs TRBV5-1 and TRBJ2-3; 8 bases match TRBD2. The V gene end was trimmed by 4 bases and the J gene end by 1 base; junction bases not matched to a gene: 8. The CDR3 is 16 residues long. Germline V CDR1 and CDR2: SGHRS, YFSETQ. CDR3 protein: CASSVETSARTDTQYF. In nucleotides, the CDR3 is TGCGCCAGCAGCGTAGAGACTAGCGCGCGCACAGATACGCAGTATTTT.

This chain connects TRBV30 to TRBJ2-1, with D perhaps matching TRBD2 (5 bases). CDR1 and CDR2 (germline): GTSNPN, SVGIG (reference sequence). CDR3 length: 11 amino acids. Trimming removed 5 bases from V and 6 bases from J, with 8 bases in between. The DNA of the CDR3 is TGTGCCTGGGCCCGGGGCAATGAGCAGTTCTTC. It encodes CAWARGNEQFF.

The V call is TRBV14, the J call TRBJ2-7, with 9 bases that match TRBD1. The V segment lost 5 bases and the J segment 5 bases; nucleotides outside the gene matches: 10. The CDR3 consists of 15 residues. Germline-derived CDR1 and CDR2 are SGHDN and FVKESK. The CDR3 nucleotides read TGTGCCAGCAGCTGCCTGGACAGGGGTGCGGACGAGCAGTACTTC. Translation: CASSCLDRGADEQYF.

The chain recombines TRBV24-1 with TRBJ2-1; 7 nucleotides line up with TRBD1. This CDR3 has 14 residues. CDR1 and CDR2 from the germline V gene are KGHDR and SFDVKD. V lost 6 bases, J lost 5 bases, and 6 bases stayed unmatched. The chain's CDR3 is CATSRQGGHNEQFF. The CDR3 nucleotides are TGTGCCACCAGTCGTCAAGGGGGCCACAATGAGCAGTTCTTC.